The clone carrying this TCR beta chain was detected ten times or more. The antigen remains undetermined. Every individual TCR cDNA molecule carried its own unique molecular identifier, which allowed correction of PCR and sequencing errors. From the 5' RACE reads, TCRdb called clonotypes with MiXCR, one entry per CDR3 protein. The sample contains 7,500 to 8,000 distinct CDR3 sequences, about 9.1% of which appear only once. This sample was included in a study of spatial heterogeneity in lung cancer. This sample's time point: sample taken at primary tumor resection. The donors were 55 to 80 patients with non-small cell lung cancer that was early-stage and untreated. Material for sequencing was whole RNA from tumor, nontumor lung or frozen PBMC, left unsorted. Study-level results: Ubiquitous expanded tumor TCRs appeared in blood more at resection than follow-up.

The CDR3 covers 17 residues. The ends were cut back, 5 bases at V and 3 bases at J, with 22 bases in the middle. Germline values: CDR1 SEHNR, CDR2 FQNEAQ (reference sequence). This specimen was PBMCs, taken at surgery. This chain uses TRBV7-9 with TRBJ1-1; D uncertain. The receptor was derived from a male donor with early-stage non-small cell lung cancer. CDR3 sequence reads: CASSPVAGLGIDTEAFF. DNA for the CDR3: TGTGCCAGCAGCCCAGTCGCGGGGTTGGGTATCGACACTGAAGCTTTCTTT.